This TCR beta chain was captured by sequencing in a study of vaccination and CD4 T cells after COVID-19. Across the study: Ranging from 14 to 241, the interval between dose two and post-vaccine sampling had a median of about 76 days.

The Oncomine TCR Beta short-read assay was applied to DNA of cultured CD4+ T cells. Using the QIAamp micro DNA kit, genomic DNA was extracted from the CD4+ T cells that had been cultured. TCRdb recomputed calls from the PCR reads with MiXCR, one row per CDR3 protein. This table has thousands of distinct CDR3 sequences, about 42% appearing once. This clonotype has just a few counts. Its antigen remains unidentified. The CDR3 is made up of 12 amino acids. Trimming stripped 5 bases from V and 5 bases from J, with 9 bases between. CDR1 SGHTA and CDR2 FQGNSA come from the germline V gene. This sample's treatment: approximately 9-day PBMC culture with coronavirus spike peptide pools or control peptides (ViraFEST assay). Collection of the unexposed donor's CD4+ T cells took place before the COVID-19 pandemic (2011-2018). Antigen-specific T cells were expanded with peptide pools by ViraFEST, and TCRs were then sequenced.

The sample comprised CD4+ T cells from blood, cultured in vitro. The V gene is TRBV7-2, the J gene TRBJ1-1, with a tentative D call TRBD1 (5 bases). The receptor's source is a human donor in good health. This CDR3 is CASSPWGTEAFF. The CDR3 DNA is TGTGCCAGCAGCCCGTGGGGGACTGAAGCTTTCTTT.